A single sample is the source of the 25 T cell receptor beta chains below, sequenced in a study of CD4+ T cells in melanoma. Generated by immunoSEQ multiplex PCR, the TCRdb table keeps only in-frame clones and is missing some. The table shows 20,000 to 25,000 clones, with approximately 80% occurring only once. Sequences were obtained from cells from a culture (not recorded whether cultured in vitro). The origin of the receptors is a human donor with melanoma.

This rearrangement joins TRBV5-1 to TRBJ2-2; D unclear. Trimming left V 0 bases short and J 4 bases short, with 7 bases between. Germline CDR1 is SGHRS and CDR2 is YFSETQ. The CDR3 consists of 14 residues. CDR3 residues: CASSLGSSTGELFF. CDR3 nucleotides: TGCGCCAGCAGCTTGGGATCGAGCACCGGGGAGCTGTTTTTT.

This chain joins TRBV11-3 and TRBJ2-5, with D hard to call. V gave up 2 bases and J gave up 4 bases, with 8 bases separating them. Per germline, CDR1 SGHNT and CDR2 YENEEA. The CDR3 consists of 13 residues. The chain's CDR3 is CASSLWAGETQYF. Written as DNA, the CDR3 is TGTGCCAGCAGCTTATGGGCCGGAGAGACCCAGTACTTC.

This chain links TRBV19 with TRBJ2-1; 10 bases map to TRBD2. Trimming removed 7 bases from V and 5 bases from J; junction bases left unmatched: 14. Germline-derived CDR1 and CDR2 are LNHDA and SQIVND (reference sequence). This CDR3 is 17 amino acids long. The chain's CDR3 is CASNLAGAPLGDNEQFF. The CDR3 region has the DNA TGTGCCAGTAATCTAGCGGGGGCGCCTCTCGGAGACAATGAGCAGTTCTTC.

The chain carries TRBV18 and TRBJ1-1; D remains ambiguous. The V gene's germline CDR1 is KGHSH and CDR2 LQKENI. The CDR3 loop spans 18 amino acids. Trimming stripped 3 bases from V and 6 bases from J, with 26 bases between. Here the CDR3 DNA reads TGTGCCAGCTCACCGAGTGTCGGGGTGAAAGTAAGCGGCCCTGAAGCTTTCTTT. The encoded protein is CASSPSVGVKVSGPEAFF.

The DNA of the CDR3 is TGTGCCAGCAGTGAATACATTGGGAACACCGGGGAGCTGTTTTTT. Translating it yields CASSEYIGNTGELFF. The chain employs TRBV25-1 and TRBJ2-2; D unclear. CDR1 and CDR2 (germline): MGHDK, SYGVNS. This CDR3 spans 15 amino acids. Trimming pared 0 bases from V and 1 base from J, leaving 6 bases between. Variable domain in full (rest from reference TRBV25-1 and TRBJ2-2): EADIYQTPRYLVIGTGKKITLECSQTMGHDKMYWYQQDPGMELHLIHYSYGVNSTEKGDLSSESTVSRIRTEHFPLTLESARPSHTSQYLCASSEYIGNTGELFFGEGSRLTVL.

V gene TRBV7-8 combines with J gene TRBJ1-1, with D hard to call. CDR1 is SGHVS, CDR2 FQNEAQ, per germline. With 9 bases removed from V and 3 bases from J, the gap between germline ends came to 14 bases. The CDR3 consists of 13 residues. CDR3 loop: CASTRPMDTEAFF. In nucleotides, the CDR3 is TGTGCCAGTACCCGGCCTATGGACACTGAAGCTTTCTTT.

Of note for this clone: Compared with germline, one end of the junction differs, possibly owing to a read error. The V and J genes are TRBV7-7 and TRBJ2-5; no firm D call. There are 13 residues in the CDR3. Germline values: CDR1 SSHAT, CDR2 FNYEAQ (reference sequence). The CDR3 DNA reads TGTGCTAGCAGCTTAGGGCTAGAAGAGACCCAGTACTTC. Translated, it gives CASSLGLEETQYF.

CDR3 in DNA: TGTGCCAGTAGTAGACAGGGGTCCACGAACACCGGGGAGCTGTTTTTT. This codes for CASSRQGSTNTGELFF. The V call is TRBV19, the J call TRBJ2-2, with 8 bases aligning to TRBD1. The CDR3 runs 16 residues. V shed 4 bases, J shed 0 bases, and the junction held 4 bases outside the gene matches. CDR1 is LNHDA, CDR2 SQIVND, per germline (reference sequence).

This clone was picked up a small number of times. The rearrangement links TRBV5-1 to TRBJ2-5; no clear D gene. The CDR3 has 13 amino acids. V gave up 6 bases and J gave up 2 bases, with 11 bases separating them. Germline CDR1 is SGHRS and CDR2 is YFSETQ. CDR3 sequence reads: CASMGDLQETQYF. In DNA, the CDR3 is TGCGCCAGCATGGGCGATCTTCAAGAGACCCAGTACTTC.

The genes are TRBV2 and TRBJ1-1, with D unclear. Trimming removed 5 bases at V and 1 base at J, with 8 bases between. The CDR3 covers 13 residues. Germline-derived CDR1 and CDR2 are SNHLY and FYNNEI. CDR3 amino acids: CASSSSRNTEAFF. The CDR3 nucleotides read TGTGCCAGCAGTTCATCACGGAACACTGAAGCTTTCTTT.

The CDR3 DNA sequence: TGCGCCAGCAGTATGGACAGGATGAACACTGAAGCTTTCTTT. Residues: CASSMDRMNTEAFF. The rearrangement joins TRBV10-1 to TRBJ1-1; 7 bases agree with TRBD1. CDR3 length equals 14 residues. V shed 5 bases, J shed 0 bases, and the junction held 3 bases outside the gene matches. The germline CDR1 and CDR2 sequences are WNHNN and SYGVQD (reference sequence).

This sequence joins TRBV7-8 and TRBJ1-2; 12 bases match TRBD1. There are 14 residues in the CDR3. The trim removed 5 bases at V and 8 bases at J, leaving 6 bases unmatched. Germline V lookup: CDR1 SGHVS, CDR2 FQNEAQ. This CDR3 is CASSRTGTGGGYTF. CDR3 nucleotide sequence: TGTGCCAGCAGCCGTACCGGGACAGGGGGCGGCTACACCTTC.

The chain carries TRBV28 and TRBJ1-4, with D perhaps TRBD1 (5 bases). V was shortened by 6 bases and J by 8 bases, with 16 bases between the two germline ends. This CDR3 is 14 amino acids long. Germline lookup yields CDR1 MDHEN and CDR2 SYDVKM. The CDR3 sequence is CASRKGGAGEKLFF. In DNA, the CDR3 is TGTGCCAGCAGGAAGGGAGGGGCGGGGGAAAAACTGTTTTTT.

The rearrangement links TRBV19 to TRBJ2-7, with 10 positions matching TRBD2. V lost 8 bases to trimming and J lost 0 bases; unmatched junction nucleotides: 7. The CDR3 sequence is 15 residues long. Per the germline V gene, CDR1 is LNHDA and CDR2 is SQIVND (reference sequence). The CDR3: CASQPSGGLSYEQYF. The CDR3 region has the DNA TGTGCCAGTCAGCCTAGCGGGGGCCTCTCCTACGAGCAGTACTTC.

CDR3 sequence reads: CASTMNRGGRVADTQYF. CDR3 in DNA: TGTGCCAGCACCATGAACCGGGGAGGGAGGGTAGCAGATACGCAGTATTTT. The chain joins TRBV5-4 to TRBJ2-3; 7 bases are shared with TRBD2. V shed 6 bases, J shed 4 bases, and the junction held 17 bases outside the gene matches. This CDR3 spans 17 amino acids. Germline CDR1 reads SGHNT; CDR2 reads YYREEE (reference sequence).

The chain joins TRBV2 to TRBJ1-1; D remains ambiguous. The CDR3 contains 14 residues. Deletions cut 8 bases from V and 1 base from J, with 14 bases between. CDR1 is SNHLY, CDR2 FYNNEI, per germline. CDR3 nucleotide sequence: TGTGCCAGCTCTTACGGGGAGTGGAACACTGAAGCTTTCTTT. Amino acid sequence: CASSYGEWNTEAFF. Complete variable domain (other parts from reference TRBV2 and TRBJ1-1): EPEVTQTPSHQVTQMGQEVILRCVPISNHLYFYWYRQILGQKVEFLVSFYNNEISEKSEIFDDQFSVERPDGSNFTLKIRSTKLEDSAMYFCASSYGEWNTEAFFGQGTRLTVV.

The genes are TRBV18 and TRBJ1-5, with D possibly TRBD1 on 5 matching bases. This CDR3 has 13 residues. Germline V gene data show CDR1 as KGHSH and CDR2 as LQKENI. Trimming took 2 bases from V and 4 from J, leaving 6 bases between them. The CDR3 reads CASSPGGNQPQHF. In DNA, the CDR3 is TGTGCCAGCTCACCAGGGGGAAATCAGCCCCAGCATTTT.

The V call is TRBV6-6, the J call TRBJ2-3, with D possibly matching TRBD2 (5 bases). Per germline, CDR1 MNHNY and CDR2 SVGAGI (reference sequence). V was cut by 3 bases and J by 4 bases, with 11 bases left in between. The CDR3 length is 14 residues. This chain's CDR3 is CASSYIGIPDTQYF. For the CDR3, the DNA is TGTGCCAGCAGTTATATCGGGATTCCAGATACGCAGTATTTT.

The rearrangement uses TRBV12-5 and TRBJ1-2; D is undetermined. This CDR3 has 14 amino acids. Germline V gives CDR1 LGHNT, CDR2 FRNRAP. The V and J ends lost 6 bases and 8 bases respectively, with 19 bases between them. The CDR3 reads CASGEKFQDGGYTF. DNA of the CDR3: TGTGCTAGTGGCGAGAAGTTCCAAGACGGGGGCTACACCTTC.

Concerning this clone: An end of the junction does not agree with germline; a read error may underlie this. This sequence joins TRBV6-5 and TRBJ2-1; perhaps TRBD2 as D (6 bases). The CDR3 spans 13 residues. Germline V gives CDR1 MNHEY, CDR2 SVGAGI. The CDR3, as DNA: TGTGCCAGCAGATGGGACTCCGACAATGAGCAGTTCTTC. The encoded protein is CASRWDSDNEQFF.

This chain connects TRBV11-2 to TRBJ2-7, with D hard to call. The V end was cut by 0 bases, the J end by 0 bases, with 12 bases between. Germline V gene sequence: CDR1 SGHAT, CDR2 FQNNGV. The CDR3 loop spans 16 amino acids. CDR3 DNA: TGTGCCAGCAGCTTAGAGTCCCCAGCTTACTCCTACGAGCAGTACTTC. It codes for CASSLESPAYSYEQYF.

This clone was counted between two and nine times. J is TRBJ1-1 and V is TRBV2; 7 nucleotides line up with TRBD1. Germline CDR1 is SNHLY and CDR2 is FYNNEI. The CDR3 is 14 residues long. V lost 4 bases and J lost 4; bases outside the gene matches: 6. The CDR3 DNA reads TGTGCCAGCAGTGCCTCGCAGGGGGGCACTGAAGCTTTCTTT. The encoded protein is CASSASQGGTEAFF.

This chain links TRBV7-3 with TRBJ2-1; 8 bases line up with TRBD2. V lost 0 bases to trimming and J lost 5 bases; unmatched junction nucleotides: 12. Germline CDR1 SGHTA, CDR2 FQGTGA. The CDR3 covers 18 residues. CDR3 sequence reads: CASSLTRDKRGSDNEQFF. CDR3 DNA: TGTGCCAGCAGCTTAACGAGGGATAAGCGGGGGAGCGACAATGAGCAGTTCTTC.

CDR3 residues: CASSSFFGGGNQPQHF. The CDR3 DNA follows: TGTGCCAGTAGTAGTTTCTTCGGGGGTGGCAATCAGCCCCAGCATTTT. The chain joins TRBV19 to TRBJ1-5; a weak D match, TRBD1 (5 bases). Per germline, CDR1 LNHDA and CDR2 SQIVND (reference sequence). This CDR3 is built from 16 residues. V shed 4 bases and J shed 2 bases, with 15 bases lying between them.

The J gene is TRBJ1-4, the V gene TRBV9, with D uncertain. Germline loops: CDR1 SGDLS, CDR2 YYNGEE. V lost 2 bases, J lost 3 bases, and 8 bases lay in between. The CDR3 sequence is 14 residues long. In DNA, the CDR3 is TGTGCCAGCAGCGTTACGGGAGCTAATGAAAAACTGTTTTTT. Translated: CASSVTGANEKLFF.